This T cell receptor beta chain was retrieved from a study of blood T cell repertoires in COVID-19. In the study overall: Some COVID-19 samples were acute and others convalescent; all came from the United States, Italy and Spain.

The CDR3 length is 16 residues. V gave up 2 bases and J gave up 2 bases; unmatched junction bases: 6. The germline V gene has CDR1 KGHDR and CDR2 SFDVKD. Per the original data handling: Estimated nucleated cell counts came from reference gene primer amplification. Clones were read by immunoSEQ multiplex PCR, and TCRdb kept only the in-frame ones, dropping some. That table gives V, J and clone size, and the DNA gave D and trimming. Of about 64,000 clones detected, roughly 90% appear once; the ten largest clones hold about 9.1%. The chain employs TRBV24-1 and TRBJ2-3; 7 bases fit TRBD2. The TCR comes from an elderly woman with active COVID-19. Sequenced input: peripheral blood. CDR3 residues: CATSDSDSGYTDTQYF. As DNA, the CDR3 is TGTGCCACCAGTGATTCCGATAGCGGGTACACAGATACGCAGTATTTT.